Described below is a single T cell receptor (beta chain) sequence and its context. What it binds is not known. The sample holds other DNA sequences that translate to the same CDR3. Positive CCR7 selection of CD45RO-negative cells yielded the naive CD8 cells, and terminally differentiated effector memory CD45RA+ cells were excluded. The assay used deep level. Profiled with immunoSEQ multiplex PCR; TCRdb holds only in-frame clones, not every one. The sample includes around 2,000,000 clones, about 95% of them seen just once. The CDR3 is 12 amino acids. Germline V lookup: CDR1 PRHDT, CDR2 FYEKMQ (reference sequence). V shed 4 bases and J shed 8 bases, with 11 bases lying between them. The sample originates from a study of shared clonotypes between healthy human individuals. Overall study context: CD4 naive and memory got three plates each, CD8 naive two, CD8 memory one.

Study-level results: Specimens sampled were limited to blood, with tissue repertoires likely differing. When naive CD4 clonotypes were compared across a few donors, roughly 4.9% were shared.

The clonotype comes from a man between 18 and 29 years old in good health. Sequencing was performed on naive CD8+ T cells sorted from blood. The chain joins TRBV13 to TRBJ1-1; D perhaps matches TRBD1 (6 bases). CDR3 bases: TGTGCCAGCAGCTCGCTCGGGACAGAAGCTTTCTTT. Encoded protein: CASSSLGTEAFF.